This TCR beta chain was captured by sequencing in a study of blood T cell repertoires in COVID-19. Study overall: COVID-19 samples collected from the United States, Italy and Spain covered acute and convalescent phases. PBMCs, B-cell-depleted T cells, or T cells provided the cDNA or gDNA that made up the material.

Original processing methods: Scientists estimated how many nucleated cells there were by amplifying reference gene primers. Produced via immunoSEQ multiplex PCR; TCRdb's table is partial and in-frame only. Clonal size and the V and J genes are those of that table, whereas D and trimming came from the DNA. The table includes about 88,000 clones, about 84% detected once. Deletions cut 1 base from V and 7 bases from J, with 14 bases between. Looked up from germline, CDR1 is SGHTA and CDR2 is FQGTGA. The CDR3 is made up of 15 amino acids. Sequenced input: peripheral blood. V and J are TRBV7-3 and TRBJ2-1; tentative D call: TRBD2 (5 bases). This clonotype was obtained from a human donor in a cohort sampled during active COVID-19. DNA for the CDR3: TGTGCCAGCAGCTTAAGTGGTCAGTCGGGGAATGAGCAGTTCTTC. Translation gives CASSLSGQSGNEQFF.